This TCR beta chain appears in the sequencing data of a study of cytomegalovirus exposure and HLA in healthy donors. Whole-study results and caveats: When presence/absence was analysed, sequencing depth was taken to be roughly uniform across donors.

V dropped 1 base and J dropped 4 bases, with 11 bases sitting between them. In germline, CDR1 is LGHNA, CDR2 YSLEER. CDR3 length: 14 residues. 13 Jbeta primers and 60 Vbeta primers were used for the PCR. The assay was immunoSEQ multiplex PCR, and TCRdb's table has in-frame clones only and misses some. This sample carries some 180,000 clones, 70% to 80% of them seen once, and the ten largest clones take about 1.5%. In regard to this clone: No antigen is known for it.

The sample comprised PBMCs. The chain links TRBV4-3 to TRBJ2-7; D not certain. The receptor comes from a man aged 18 to 30 in good health and CMV-seronegative. This CDR3 is CASSQVHSSYEQYF. For the CDR3, the DNA is TGCGCCAGCAGCCAAGTGCATTCTAGTTACGAGCAGTACTTC.